The clone carrying this T cell receptor (beta chain) occurred a few times. Antigen unknown. Losses at the gene ends were 8 bases for V and 1 base for J; bases not matched to a gene: 5. The germline V gene has CDR1 SNHLY and CDR2 FYNNEI. The CDR3 is 13 amino acids. Investigators reverse transcribed all isolated RNA, so they sequenced expressed TCRB transcripts. Measured with immunoSEQ multiplex PCR; TCRdb has only the in-frame clones, and not every one. The table lists about 360,000 clones, roughly 12% of them singletons. This sample stems from a study of beta chain features in type 1 diabetes. Study observations and caveats: Moderate yet significant TCRB CDR3 shortening was seen in Type 1 diabetes patients in all four CD4+ subsets. Junctions at VDJ sites from type 1 diabetes patients had fewer insertions and more deletions. The naive, central memory and Treg TCRB repertoires of patients appeared to be more similar to one another than those of healthy donors. Whether HLA type influences TCRB rearrangement remained unresolved here.

Sequences were obtained from naive CD4+ T cells from blood. The sequence was collected from a man between 18 and 29 years old in good health. This chain connects TRBV2 to TRBJ2-7; 7 bases line up with TRBD1. The DNA for the CDR3 is TGTGCCAGCGGACAGGAGTTATCCTACGAGCAGTACTTC. It is translated as CASGQELSYEQYF.